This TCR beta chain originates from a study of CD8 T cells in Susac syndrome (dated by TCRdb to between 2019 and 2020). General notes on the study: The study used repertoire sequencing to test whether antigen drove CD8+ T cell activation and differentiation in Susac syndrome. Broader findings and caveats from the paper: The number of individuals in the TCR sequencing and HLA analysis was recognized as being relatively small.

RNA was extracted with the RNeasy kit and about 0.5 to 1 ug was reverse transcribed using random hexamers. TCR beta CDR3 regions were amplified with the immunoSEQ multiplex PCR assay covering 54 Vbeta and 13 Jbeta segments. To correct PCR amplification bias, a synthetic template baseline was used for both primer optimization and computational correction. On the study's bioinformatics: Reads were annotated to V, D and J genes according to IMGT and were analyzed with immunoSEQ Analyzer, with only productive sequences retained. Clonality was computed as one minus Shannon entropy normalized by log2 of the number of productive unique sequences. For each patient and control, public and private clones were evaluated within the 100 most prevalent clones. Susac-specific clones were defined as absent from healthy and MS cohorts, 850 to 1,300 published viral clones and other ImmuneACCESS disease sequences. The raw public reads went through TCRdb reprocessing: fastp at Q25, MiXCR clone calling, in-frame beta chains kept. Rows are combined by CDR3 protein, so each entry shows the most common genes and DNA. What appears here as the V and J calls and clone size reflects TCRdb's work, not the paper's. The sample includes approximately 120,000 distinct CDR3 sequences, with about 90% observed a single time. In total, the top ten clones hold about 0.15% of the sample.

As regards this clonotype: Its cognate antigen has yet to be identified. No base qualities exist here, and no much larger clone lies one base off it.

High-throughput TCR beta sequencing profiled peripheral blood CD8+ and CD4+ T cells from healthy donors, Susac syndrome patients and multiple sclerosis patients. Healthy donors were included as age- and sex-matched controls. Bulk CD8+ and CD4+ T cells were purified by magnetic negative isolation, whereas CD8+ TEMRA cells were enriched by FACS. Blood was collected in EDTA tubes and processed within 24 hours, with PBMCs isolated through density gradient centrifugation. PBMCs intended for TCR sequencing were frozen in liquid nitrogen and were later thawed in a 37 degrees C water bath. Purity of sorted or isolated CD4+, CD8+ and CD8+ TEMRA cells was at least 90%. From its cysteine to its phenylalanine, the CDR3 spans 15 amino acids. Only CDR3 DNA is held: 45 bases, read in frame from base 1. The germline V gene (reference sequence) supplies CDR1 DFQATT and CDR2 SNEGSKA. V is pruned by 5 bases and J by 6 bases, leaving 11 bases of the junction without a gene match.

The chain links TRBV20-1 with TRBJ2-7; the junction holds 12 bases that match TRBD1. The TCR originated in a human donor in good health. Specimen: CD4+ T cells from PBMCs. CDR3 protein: CSAPETGQGAGEQYF. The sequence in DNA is TGCAGTGCTCCAGAAACGGGACAGGGGGCTGGCGAGCAGTACTTC.